This paragraph reports one T cell receptor (beta chain). This clonotype was counted between two and nine times. Its antigen specificity is not known. No quality values exist for individual bases; no much larger clone is one base distant. These data belong to a study of human T cells and chemical hapten exposure (dated by TCRdb to 2020 to 2023). A note on the overall study: For sensitization, 2% DPC in acetone was applied to a roughly 2 cm by roughly 2 cm area of upper inner arm skin. Throughout the study period of 20 to 25 weeks, patients also received therapeutic DPC doses to the scalp every week. Patch testing was performed on the upper back with Finn chambers containing 0.01% DPC, and the patch tests were scored after 6 days according to International Contact Dermatitis Research Group standards. The mostly female patient cohort included alopecia areata with under or over 50% scalp involvement, alopecia totalis and alopecia universalis. The libraries were sequenced as a pool, and the TCR yield per sample differed mostly because of small variations in library volumes within the pool. The study tracked peripheral blood TCR repertoire changes in vivo during primary and secondary sensitization to the hapten diphenylcyclopropenone (DPC) in alopecia patients. Patient blood was sampled pre-sensitization (week 0) and at 2, 6 and about 24 weeks after DPC sensitization. Approximately 28 alopecia patients provided blood for TCR sequencing at one to four time points (pre-sensitization, 2, 6 and 24 weeks).

Library generation was performed with RACE. The data were produced on a NextSeq 500. During library preparation, unique molecular identifiers were attached to individual cDNA molecules so that TCRs could be counted quantitatively and reproducibly. Both TCR alpha and TCR beta chains were sequenced from each blood RNA sample. Turning to the authors' computational methods: Samples had a median of approximately 96,000 TCRs, with a range from about 20,000 to 690,600. The Decombinator software suite was used to annotate the V, J and CDR3 of the TCR reads. For PS versus PT1 abundance plots, all samples were subsampled to the same number of TCRs (28,000). TCRs were defined as expanded if absent before sensitization and observed at least eight times at the 2-week time point. In-frame beta chains were kept once TCRdb had trimmed the public reads at Q25 with fastp and called clones with MiXCR. Rows merge per CDR3 protein into single entries with the most common DNA and genes. The V and J calls reflect TCRdb's pipeline rather than the authors' work. Across this sample there are approximately 100,000 distinct CDR3 sequences, with 9.5% to 11% seen only once. Under 4.5% of the sample belongs to the ten largest clones.

Reading the label with the study, this specimen's time point is: patch test 1, 2 weeks after DPC sensitization. Taken with the paper, the label for treatment or condition translates to: therapeutic diphenylcyclopropenone sensitization with weekly scalp DPC. At each patch-test visit, blood was drawn before the patch test was applied. Eligible patients were aged 18 to 70, diagnosed with alopecia, deemed suitable for DPC therapy, and excluded if pregnant. Total RNA was extracted from unfractionated whole blood collected in Tempus Blood RNA tubes. The germline V and J ends show losses of 0 bases and 5 bases respectively, and no gene match explains 4 bases of the junction. Looking up the germline V gene yields CDR1 SGHDN and CDR2 FVKESK. The CDR3 spans 16 residues, from the cysteine through the phenylalanine. Only the CDR3 DNA stays, 48 bases, in frame from base 1. Points the paper makes about the study in general: No change with DPC sensitization was found in the number of TCRs above 1 in 1000 frequency, and no evidence of global repertoire structure alterations was found. Significantly more large CDR3 similarity clusters were formed by expanded TCRs than by pre-sensitization or healthy control sets, consistent with antigen-driven responses. A positive correlation was found between the number of PT1 expanded TCRs and patch test score, with significance reached at thresholds 8, 16 and 32 but not 4. Alopecia, a presumed autoimmune disease, was present in all patients, so the immune response of the patients might differ from that of healthy individuals. Repeated subsampling changed both the strength of the expansion versus patch-test correlation and the threshold at which that correlation became significant.

The chain is encoded by TRBV14 joined to TRBJ2-1; TRBD2 aligns with 10 central bases. The source of this sequence is a woman aged 40-49 years with alopecia areata. Some clones in this sample may be carry-over from other donors' samples. Material: whole blood, obtained in connection with sensitization to the hapten diphenylcyclopropenone (DPC). At the DNA level, the sequence is TGTGCCAGCAGCCAAGACTTTAGCGGGGGGCACAATGAGCAGTTCTTC. It is translated as CASSQDFSGGHNEQFF.